This is a list of T cell receptor beta chains from one sample in a study of blood T cell repertoires in COVID-19. Only in-frame clones appear in the TCRdb table, and some are missing; sequencing was by immunoSEQ multiplex PCR. The table has 180,000 or so clones, about four fifths seen once. Sequencing was performed on PBMCs or T cells enriched from blood (not recorded which). Receptors originate from a man aged 45 to 65 who had recovered from COVID-19. Both conserved end residues are part of each CDR3. Each record gives: CDR3 DNA, CDR3 protein, CDR3 length, J gene, D gene, clone size, V gene. D genes are given only for firm matches. For some rows the clone size is stated as once, few or many, or as a class when expanded; others skip it.

TGTGCCAGCAGCAGGGACAGGGTCGCGGCTGGGGCCAACGTCCTGACTTTC CASSRDRVAAGANVLTF 17 TRBJ2-6 TRBD1 - TRBV2
TGTGCCAGCAGCCCCCAAGGGGGAGGCAATCAGCCCCAGCATTTT CASSPQGGGNQPQHF 15 TRBJ1-5 - - TRBV7-8
TGTGCCAGCAGTGAGGTGGCAGAGACAGATCTGTATAGCAATCAGCCCCAGCATTTT CASSEVAETDLYSNQPQHF 19 TRBJ1-5 - - TRBV6-1
TGTGCCAGCAGCCAAGAGGGTTGGCAGCGGGGATTTAAAGATACGCAGTATTTT CASSQEGWQRGFKDTQYF 18 TRBJ2-3 TRBD2 - TRBV4-2
TGTGCCAGCAGCTTAATTTTCGGCACTGAAGCTTTCTTT CASSLIFGTEAFF 13 TRBJ1-1 - - TRBV7-9
TGTGCCAGCAGCCCGGGACAGAATTCACCCCTCCACTTT CASSPGQNSPLHF 13 TRBJ1-6 TRBD1 once TRBV7-8
TGTGCCAGCAGCTTAGCGAACGGGGATAACGGCTACACCTTC CASSLANGDNGYTF 14 TRBJ1-2 - once TRBV7-2
TGTGCCAGCAGAGTAGACAGAGCCACCGGGGAGCTGTTTTTT CASRVDRATGELFF 14 TRBJ2-2 - - TRBV2
TGTGCCAGCATACCCCAGGGGTTGGATGAGCAGTTCTTC CASIPQGLDEQFF 13 TRBJ2-1 - - TRBV28
TGTGCCAGCAGCTTAGTCGGGGTTAACACTGAAGCTTTCTTT CASSLVGVNTEAFF 14 TRBJ1-1 - - TRBV7-9
TGTGCCAGCAGAGATTGGACAGGGGGCTCGAGTGAAAAACTGTTTTTT CASRDWTGGSSEKLFF 16 TRBJ1-4 TRBD1 - TRBV2
TGTGCCAGCAGCTCCCTATGGGAGAGGGTTCAAGAGACCCAGTACTTC CASSSLWERVQETQYF 16 TRBJ2-5 - - TRBV7-9
TGCGCCAGCAGCTTGGTTGTAGCGGGAGGCCCCACAGATACGCAGTATTTT CASSLVVAGGPTDTQYF 17 TRBJ2-3 TRBD2 - TRBV5-1
TGTGCCAGCTCAGTTACTAGCGGATCCAAAAACATTCAGTACTTC CASSVTSGSKNIQYF 15 TRBJ2-4 TRBD2 - TRBV18
TGTGCCAGCAGCTCAGGACTAGCGGGAGGCTACAATGAGCAGTTCTTC CASSSGLAGGYNEQFF 16 TRBJ2-1 TRBD2 few TRBV11-3
TGCGCCAGCAGCCCTTCCGAGGACAGGTTCATGTGGACCCAGTACTTC CASSPSEDRFMWTQYF 16 TRBJ2-5 TRBD1 - TRBV5-1
TGTGCCAGCTCACCCGGTGCCGGTCGAGAGACCCAGTACTTC CASSPGAGRETQYF 14 TRBJ2-5 - - TRBV18
TGTGCCAGCAGTTACACCCGGACAGCACAAGAGACCCAGTACTTC CASSYTRTAQETQYF 15 TRBJ2-5 - - TRBV6-5